This TCR beta chain was identified in a study of OX40 agonist ivuxolimab in advanced cancers. Study summary: In this cohort, patients received ivuxolimab, an agonistic anti-OX40 (CD134) antibody. Study-wide results and caveats: It was also the case that some nonresponders had low normalized T-cell clonal expansion.

Points on this clone: Its specificity is not known.

This CDR3 is 8 amino acids long. CDR1 SNHLY and CDR2 FYNNEI come from the germline V gene. Trimming pared 5 bases from V and 12 bases from J, leaving 2 bases between. Profiled with immunoSEQ multiplex PCR; TCRdb holds only in-frame clones, not every one. The sample has roughly 63,000 clones, approximately 92% seen once; the top ten hold 12%. The J gene is TRBJ2-1, the V gene TRBV2; the D is unclear. This TCR was recovered from an adult with an advanced solid tumor such as melanoma, head and neck, liver or kidney cancer. The source material was CD4+ or CD8+ T cells sorted from blood, sampled in a trial of the OX40 agonist ivuxolimab. This CDR3 is CASSRQFF. The CDR3 region has the DNA TGTGCCAGCAGTAGGCAGTTCTTC.